The TCR beta chain under discussion was sequenced for a study of blood T cell repertoires in COVID-19. Study in general: Some COVID-19 samples were acute and others convalescent; all came from the United States, Italy and Spain.

CDR3 length: 13 residues. How the authors handled the data: Reference gene primer amplification gave nucleated cell count estimates. Sequencing used immunoSEQ multiplex PCR; TCRdb keeps in-frame clones, though not all of them. The V and J calls and clone size come from that table; D and trimming were worked out from the DNA. The sample lists about 140,000 clones, under 90% seen once, with roughly 6.5% in the top ten. The genes are TRBV21-1 and TRBJ1-3. TRBV21-1 is classified as a pseudogene. The specimen was peripheral blood. The clonotype was recovered from a human donor in a cohort sampled during active COVID-19. CDR3 protein: CASREASGNTIYF. Here the CDR3 DNA reads TGTGCCAGCAGAGAGGCCTCTGGAAACACCATATATTTT.